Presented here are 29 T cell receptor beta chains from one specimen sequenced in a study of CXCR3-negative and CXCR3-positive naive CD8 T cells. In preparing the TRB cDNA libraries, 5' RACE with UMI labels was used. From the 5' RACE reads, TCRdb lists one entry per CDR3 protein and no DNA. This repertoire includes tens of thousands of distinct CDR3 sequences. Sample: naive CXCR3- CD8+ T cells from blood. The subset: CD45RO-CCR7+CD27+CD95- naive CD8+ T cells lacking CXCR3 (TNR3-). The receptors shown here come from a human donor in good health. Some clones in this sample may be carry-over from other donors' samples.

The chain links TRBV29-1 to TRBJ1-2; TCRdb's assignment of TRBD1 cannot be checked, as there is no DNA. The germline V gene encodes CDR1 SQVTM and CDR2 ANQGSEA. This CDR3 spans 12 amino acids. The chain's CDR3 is CSVPTGDYGYTF.

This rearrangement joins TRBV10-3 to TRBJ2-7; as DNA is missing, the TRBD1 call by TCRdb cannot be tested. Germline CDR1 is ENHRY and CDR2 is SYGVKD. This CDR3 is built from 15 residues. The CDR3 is CAISNTGTANYEQYF.

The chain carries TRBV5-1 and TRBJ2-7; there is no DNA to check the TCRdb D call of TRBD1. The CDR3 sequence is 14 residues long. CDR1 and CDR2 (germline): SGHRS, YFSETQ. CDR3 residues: CAISLRGGGWEQYF.

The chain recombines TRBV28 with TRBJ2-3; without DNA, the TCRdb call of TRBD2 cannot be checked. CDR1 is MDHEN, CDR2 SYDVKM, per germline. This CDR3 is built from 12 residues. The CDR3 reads CASSFSPDTQYF.

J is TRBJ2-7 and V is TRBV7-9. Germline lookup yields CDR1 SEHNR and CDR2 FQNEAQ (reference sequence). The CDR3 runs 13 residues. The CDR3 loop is CASSLPGTYEQYF.

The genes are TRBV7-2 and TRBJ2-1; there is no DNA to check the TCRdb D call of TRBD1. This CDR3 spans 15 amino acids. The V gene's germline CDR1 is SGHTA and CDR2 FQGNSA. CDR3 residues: CASSLGLGVYNEQFF. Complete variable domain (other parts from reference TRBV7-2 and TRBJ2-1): GAGVSQSPSNKVTEKGKDVELRCDPISGHTALYWYRQSLGQGLEFLIYFQGNSAPDKSGLPSDRFSAERTGGSVSTLTIQRTQQEDSAVYLCASSLGLGVYNEQFFGPGTRLTVL.

This CDR3 reads CASSLANAVDSGANVLTF. The rearrangement links TRBV5-6 to TRBJ2-6. There are 18 residues in the CDR3. CDR1 and CDR2 from the germline V gene are SGHDT and YYEEEE. Full variable domain (remainder filled in from reference TRBV5-6 and TRBJ2-6): DAGVTQSPTHLIKTRGQQVTLRCSPKSGHDTVSWYQQALGQGPQFIFQYYEEEERQRGNFPDRFSGHQFPNYSSELNVNALLLGDSALYLCASSLANAVDSGANVLTFGAGSRLTVL.

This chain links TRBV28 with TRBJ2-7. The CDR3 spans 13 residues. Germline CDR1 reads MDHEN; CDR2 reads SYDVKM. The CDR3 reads CASSETSAYEQYF.

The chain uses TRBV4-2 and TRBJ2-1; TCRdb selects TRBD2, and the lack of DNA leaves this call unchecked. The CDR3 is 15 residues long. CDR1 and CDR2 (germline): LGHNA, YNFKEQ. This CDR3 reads CASSPGTGEWDEQFF.

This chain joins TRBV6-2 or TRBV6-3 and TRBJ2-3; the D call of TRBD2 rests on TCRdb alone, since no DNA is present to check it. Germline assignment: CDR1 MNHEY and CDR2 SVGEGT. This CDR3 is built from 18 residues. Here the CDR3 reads CASTLLPLAEGPTDTQYF.

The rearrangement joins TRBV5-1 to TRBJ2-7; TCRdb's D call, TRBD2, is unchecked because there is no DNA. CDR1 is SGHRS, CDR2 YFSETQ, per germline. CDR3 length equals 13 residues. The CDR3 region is CASRGTASYEQYF.

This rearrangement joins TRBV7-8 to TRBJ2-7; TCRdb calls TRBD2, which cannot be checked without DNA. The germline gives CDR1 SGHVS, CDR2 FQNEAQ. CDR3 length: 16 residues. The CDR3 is CASSITLRAGPYEQYF. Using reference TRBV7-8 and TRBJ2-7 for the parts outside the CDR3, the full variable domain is GAGVSQSPRYKVAKRGQDVALRCDPISGHVSLFWYQQALGQGPEFLTYFQNEAQLDKSGLPSDRFFAERPEGSVSTLKIQRTQQEDSAVYLCASSITLRAGPYEQYFGPGTRLTVT.

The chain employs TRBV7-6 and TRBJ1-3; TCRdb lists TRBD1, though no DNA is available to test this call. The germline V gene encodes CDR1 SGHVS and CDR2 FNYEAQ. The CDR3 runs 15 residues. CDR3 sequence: CASSLMSGDGNTIYF.

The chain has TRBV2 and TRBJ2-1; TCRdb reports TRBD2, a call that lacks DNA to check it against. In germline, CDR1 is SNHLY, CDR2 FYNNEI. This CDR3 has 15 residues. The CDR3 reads CASSEGLPLYNEQFF. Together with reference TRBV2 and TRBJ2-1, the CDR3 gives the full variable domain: EPEVTQTPSHQVTQMGQEVILRCVPISNHLYFYWYRQILGQKVEFLVSFYNNEISEKSEIFDDQFSVERPDGSNFTLKIRSTKLEDSAMYFCASSEGLPLYNEQFFGPGTRLTVL.

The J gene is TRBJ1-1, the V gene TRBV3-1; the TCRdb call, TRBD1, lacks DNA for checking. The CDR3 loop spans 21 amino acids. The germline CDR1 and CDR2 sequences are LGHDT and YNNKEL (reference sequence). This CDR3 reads CASSPLLPMTGTGRSNTEAFF.

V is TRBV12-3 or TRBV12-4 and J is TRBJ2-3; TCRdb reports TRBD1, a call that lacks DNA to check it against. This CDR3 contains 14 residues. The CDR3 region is CASSPTRGADTQYF.

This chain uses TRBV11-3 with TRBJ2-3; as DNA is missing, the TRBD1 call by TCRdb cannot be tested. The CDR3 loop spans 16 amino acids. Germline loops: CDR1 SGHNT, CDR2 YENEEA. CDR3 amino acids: CASSLSLSGGTDTQYF.

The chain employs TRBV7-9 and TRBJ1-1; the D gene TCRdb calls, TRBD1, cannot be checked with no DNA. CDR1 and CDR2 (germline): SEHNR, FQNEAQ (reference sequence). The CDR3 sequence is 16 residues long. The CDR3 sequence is CASSFQQGAVNTEAFF.

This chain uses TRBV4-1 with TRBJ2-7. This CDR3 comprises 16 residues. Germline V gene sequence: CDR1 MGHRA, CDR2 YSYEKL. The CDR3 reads CASSQGIISQSYEQYF.

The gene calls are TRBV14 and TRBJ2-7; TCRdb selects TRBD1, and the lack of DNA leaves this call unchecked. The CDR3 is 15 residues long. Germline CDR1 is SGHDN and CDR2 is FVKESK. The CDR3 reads CASSSSGALYYEQYF.

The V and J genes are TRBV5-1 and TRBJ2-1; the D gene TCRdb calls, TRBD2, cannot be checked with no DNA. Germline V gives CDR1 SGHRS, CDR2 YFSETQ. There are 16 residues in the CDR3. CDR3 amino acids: CASSWTIPVGGNEQFF.

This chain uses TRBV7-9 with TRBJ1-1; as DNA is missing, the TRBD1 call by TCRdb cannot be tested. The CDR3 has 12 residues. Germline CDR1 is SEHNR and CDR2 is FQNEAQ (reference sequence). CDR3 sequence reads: CASSSTVPEAFF.

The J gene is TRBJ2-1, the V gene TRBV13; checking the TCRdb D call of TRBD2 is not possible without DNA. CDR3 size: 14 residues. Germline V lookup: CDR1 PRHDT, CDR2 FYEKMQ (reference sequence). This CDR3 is CATHSGGDYNEQFF.

The CDR3 is CSVEDGGEGGYTF. The chain uses TRBV29-1 and TRBJ1-2; TCRdb picks TRBD1, but there is no DNA to check that call. The germline V gene has CDR1 SQVTM and CDR2 ANQGSEA. The CDR3 is 13 residues long.

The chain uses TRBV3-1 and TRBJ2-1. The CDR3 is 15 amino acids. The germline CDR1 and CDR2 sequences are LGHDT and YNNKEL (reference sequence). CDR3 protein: CASSRRSSMGNEQFF.

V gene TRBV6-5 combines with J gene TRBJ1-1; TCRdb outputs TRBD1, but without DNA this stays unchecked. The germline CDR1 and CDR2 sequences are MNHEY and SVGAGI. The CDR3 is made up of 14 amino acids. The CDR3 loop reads CASSPTGLNTEAFF.

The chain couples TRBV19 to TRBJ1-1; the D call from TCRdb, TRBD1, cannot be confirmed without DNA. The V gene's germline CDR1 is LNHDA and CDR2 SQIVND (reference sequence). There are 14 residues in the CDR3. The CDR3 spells CATRDRVPLGEAFF. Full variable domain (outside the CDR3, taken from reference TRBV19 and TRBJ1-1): DGGITQSPKYLFRKEGQNVTLSCEQNLNHDAMYWYRQDPGQGLRLIYYSQIVNDFQKGDIAEGYSVSREKKESFPLTVTSAQKNPTAFYLCATRDRVPLGEAFFGQGTRLTVV.

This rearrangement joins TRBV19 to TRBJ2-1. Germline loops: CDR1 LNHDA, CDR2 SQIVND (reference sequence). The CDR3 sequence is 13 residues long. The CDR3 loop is CASSWSSNNEQFF.

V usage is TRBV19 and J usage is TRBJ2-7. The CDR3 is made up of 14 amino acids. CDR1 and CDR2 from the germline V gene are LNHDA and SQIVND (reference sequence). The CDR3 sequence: CASSIRTDYYEQYF.